The next 21 T cell receptor beta chains were all read from a single sample in a study of human T cells and chemical hapten exposure. TCRdb itself ran the RACE reads through MiXCR, one entry per CDR3 protein. The table lists 43,000 or so distinct CDR3 sequences, about 4.5% of them singletons, with roughly 1.7% in the top ten. Time point meaning: healthy volunteer bleed at 2 weeks. Extraction of total RNA was performed on unfractionated whole blood. The sequencing sample was made of whole blood. These receptors all come from a female donor in good health. Some clones in this sample may be carry-over from other donors' samples.

This clonotype was seen repeatedly, ten times or more. CDR3 region: CASSKAVGQAEYF. CDR3 coding DNA: TGTGCCAGCAGCAAAGCGGTTGGCCAAGCCGAGTACTTC. The genes are TRBV21-1 and TRBJ2-4. TRBV21-1 is classified as a pseudogene. This CDR3 contains 13 residues.

This clonotype was seen many times. The V call is TRBV3-1, the J call TRBJ1-5, with D uncertain. Deletions cut 1 base from V and 0 bases from J, with 4 bases between. Germline CDR1 LGHDT, CDR2 YNNKEL (reference sequence). This CDR3 comprises 14 residues. The CDR3 sequence is CASSQADSNQPQHF. The CDR3 nucleotides are TGTGCCAGCAGCCAAGCCGATAGCAATCAGCCCCAGCATTTT. The entire variable domain, with the rest obtained from reference TRBV3-1 and TRBJ1-5, is as follows: DTAVSQTPKYLVTQMGNDKSIKCEQNLGHDTMYWYKQDSKKFLKIMFSYNNKELIINETVPNRFSPKSPDKAHLNLHINSLELGDSAVYFCASSQADSNQPQHFGDGTRLSIL.

This clonotype has at least ten counts. The chain combines TRBV7-2 with TRBJ2-3; 10 bases match TRBD1. Trimming at V came to 6 bases and at J to 1 base, leaving 13 bases not matched to a gene. The germline V gene has CDR1 SGHTA and CDR2 FQGNSA. CDR3 length: 18 amino acids. CDR3 sequence reads: CASRPAFWTGGRTDTQYF. DNA for the CDR3: TGTGCCAGCAGACCAGCCTTTTGGACAGGGGGTCGCACAGATACGCAGTATTTT.

This clonotype was counted many times. The V call is TRBV12-5, the J call TRBJ1-2; D is perhaps TRBD1 (6 bases). This CDR3 spans 14 amino acids. The germline CDR1 and CDR2 sequences are LGHNT and FRNRAP. The V and J ends lost 5 bases and 8 bases respectively, with 18 bases between them. CDR3 residues: CASGPLEGVGGYTF. The DNA for the CDR3 is TGTGCTAGTGGTCCCCTAGAGGGGGTCGGAGGCTACACCTTC.

A few counts support this clonotype. This chain links TRBV20-1 with TRBJ2-3, with TRBD2 identical over 11 bases. Germline assignment: CDR1 DFQATT and CDR2 SNEGSKA (reference sequence). The CDR3 contains 15 residues. V lost 1 base, J lost 6 bases, and 6 bases stayed unmatched. CDR3 amino acids: CSARGTSGFTDTQYF. CDR3 nucleotide sequence: TGCAGTGCTAGAGGGACTAGCGGGTTCACCGATACGCAGTATTTT.

This clonotype has a count of ten or more. The CDR3 region has the DNA TGTGCCACCAGAACGACTCAGGCTGAAGCTTTCTTT. Residues: CATRTTQAEAFF. The V and J genes are TRBV12-3 or TRBV12-4 and TRBJ1-1; D call uncertain. The V end was cut by 10 bases, the J end by 6 bases, with 15 bases between. CDR3 length: 12 residues.

This clonotype was observed at least ten times. The V call is TRBV2, the J call TRBJ2-3; 12 positions agree with TRBD2. Germline CDR1 reads SNHLY; CDR2 reads FYNNEI. This CDR3 is 16 amino acids long. V gave up 4 bases and J gave up 5 bases; unmatched junction bases: 7. CDR3 sequence (DNA): TGTGCCAGCAGTGTGGCTAGCGGGGGGGCGGTAGATACGCAGTATTTT. This translates into CASSVASGGAVDTQYF.

This clonotype was recorded many times. The rearrangement joins TRBV20-1 to TRBJ2-7; D remains unclear. The CDR3 runs 13 residues. Germline CDR1 DFQATT, CDR2 SNEGSKA (reference sequence). With 1 base removed from V and 1 base from J, the gap between germline ends came to 8 bases. The CDR3 protein is CSARGVSSYEQYF. In DNA, the CDR3 is TGCAGTGCTAGAGGAGTGAGTTCCTACGAGCAGTACTTC.

This clonotype came up many times. The V gene is TRBV4-3, the J gene TRBJ1-2; 9 positions agree with TRBD1. V shed 6 bases and J 5 bases; nucleotides not matched to a gene: 10. The V gene's germline CDR1 is LGHNA and CDR2 YSLEER. This CDR3 is 15 amino acids long. CDR3 DNA: TGCGCCAGCAGTTCCAACCGGGACAGGGTTTATGGCTACACCTTC. It specifies CASSSNRDRVYGYTF.

V usage is TRBV15 and J usage is TRBJ1-6; the match to TRBD1 covers 9 bases. The V gene end was trimmed by 1 base and the J gene end by 3 bases; junction bases not matched to a gene: 4. This CDR3 region has 17 residues. In germline, CDR1 is LNHNV, CDR2 YYDKDF (reference sequence). CDR3 sequence: CATSRVRTGVYNSPLHF. The CDR3 nucleotides read TGTGCCACCAGCAGAGTGAGGACAGGGGTCTATAATTCACCCCTCCACTTT.

As regards this clonotype: Given a much more abundant clone one base away, this may be a read error. This chain connects TRBV7-8 to TRBJ1-6; TRBD1 matches 7 bases. Germline V CDR1 and CDR2: SGHVS, FQNEAQ. The length of the CDR3 is 15 residues. The CDR3 DNA follows: TGTGCCAGCAGCTACTACAGGGGACCGTATTCACCCCTCAACTTT. This codes for CASSYYRGPYSPLNF. Full variable domain (missing parts from reference TRBV7-8 and TRBJ1-6): GAGVSQSPRYKVAKRGQDVALRCDPISGHVSLFWYQQALGQGPEFLTYFQNEAQLDKSGLPSDRFFAERPEGSVSTLKIQRTQQEDSAVYLCASSYYRGPYSPLNFGNGTRLTVT.

Worth noting for this clonotype: This sequence may be a read error, since a much larger clone differs from it by one base. The chain carries TRBV10-3 and TRBJ2-1; TRBD2 matches 10 bases. Germline CDR1 is ENHRY and CDR2 is SYGVKD. The CDR3 has 15 amino acids. Here the CDR3 DNA reads TGTGCCATCAGTGAGCTGGCTAGCGGGGGTAGGGAGCAGATCTTC. Residues: CAISELASGGREQIF.

This clonotype was found many times. The chain uses TRBV20-1 and TRBJ2-1; 9 nucleotides line up with TRBD2. This CDR3 comprises 13 residues. Germline V gene data show CDR1 as DFQATT and CDR2 as SNEGSKA (reference sequence). CDR3 amino acids: CSALAGKYNEQFF. Here the CDR3 DNA reads TGCAGCGCGCTAGCGGGGAAATACAATGAGCAGTTCTTC.

Ten or more counts support this clonotype. This chain connects TRBV11-1 to TRBJ1-3; D remains ambiguous. CDR3 size: 16 residues. V shed 5 bases and J shed 2 bases, with 16 bases lying between them. CDR1 and CDR2 (germline): SGHAT, FQDESV (reference sequence). CDR3 bases: TGTGCCAGCAGCCCTTGGCGGGGATCTACTGGAAACACCATATATTTT. This codes for CASSPWRGSTGNTIYF.

This clonotype was detected ten times or more. The gene calls are TRBV29-1 and TRBJ2-5; 7 bases match TRBD1. V lost 6 bases and J lost 2; bases outside the gene matches: 3. This CDR3 has 12 residues. Germline V CDR1 and CDR2: SQVTM, ANQGSEA. The CDR3 DNA is TGCAGCGTCGGGACAGTTCAAGAGACCCAGTACTTC. It is translated as CSVGTVQETQYF. The variable domain in full, with the rest retrieved from reference TRBV29-1 and TRBJ2-5, is SAVISQKPSRDICQRGTSLTIQCQVDSQVTMMFWYRQQPGQSLTLIATANQGSEATYESGFVIDKFPISRPNLTFSTLTVSNMSPEDSSIYLCSVGTVQETQYFGPGTRLLVL.

This clonotype was detected ten times or more. The V call is TRBV12-3 or TRBV12-4, the J call TRBJ2-7, with 11 nucleotides matching TRBD2. With 6 bases clipped from V and 2 bases from J, the junction kept 3 bases outside the gene matches. The CDR3 is 14 residues long. The CDR3 nucleotides read TGTGCCAGCAGCGGGACTAGCGGCGCCTACGAGCAGTACTTC. Its protein product is CASSGTSGAYEQYF.

This chain uses TRBV10-3 with TRBJ2-6, with 7 bases identical to TRBD1. The trim removed 6 bases at V and 0 bases at J, leaving 11 bases unmatched. CDR1 and CDR2 (germline): ENHRY, SYGVKD. The CDR3 is made up of 18 amino acids. CDR3 sequence: CAISPGTVRASGANVLTF. Written as DNA, the CDR3 is TGTGCCATCAGCCCCGGGACAGTGAGGGCCTCTGGGGCCAACGTCCTGACTTTC.

This clonotype was observed at least ten times. The J gene is TRBJ1-1, the V gene TRBV6-1, with unresolved D. V lost 7 bases and J 4 bases, leaving 13 bases between the germline ends. The CDR3 length is 13 residues. Germline V lookup: CDR1 MNHNS, CDR2 SASEGT. CDR3 loop: CASTVKIGTEAFF. The CDR3 DNA follows: TGTGCCAGCACCGTTAAAATCGGCACTGAAGCTTTCTTT.

This clonotype was seen at least ten times. The chain employs TRBV11-2 and TRBJ1-1; D not resolved. The CDR3 totals 14 residues. From germline, CDR1 is SGHAT and CDR2 FQNNGV. V shed 5 bases and J shed 4 bases, with 14 bases lying between them. This CDR3 is CASSPPGFSTEAFF. CDR3 DNA sequence: TGTGCCAGCAGCCCCCCCGGGTTTTCCACTGAAGCTTTCTTT.

This clonotype was seen at least ten times. This rearrangement joins TRBV6-2 or TRBV6-3 to TRBJ2-1; no firm D call. V lost 2 bases to trimming and J lost 0 bases, with 8 bases between them. Germline lookup yields CDR1 MNHEY and CDR2 SVGEGT. CDR3 length: 15 amino acids. CDR3 sequence reads: CASSYGSISYNEQFF. As DNA, the CDR3 is TGTGCCAGCAGTTACGGGTCGATCTCCTACAATGAGCAGTTCTTC.

This clonotype showed up just a few times. The rearrangement uses TRBV11-2 and TRBJ2-2; 9 bases are a match to TRBD1. The germline gives CDR1 SGHAT, CDR2 FQNNGV. V trimming: 7 bases; J trimming: 6 bases; junction bases outside the gene matches: 3. This CDR3 has 13 residues. The CDR3 DNA sequence: TGTGCCAGCACCCGACAGGGGGCCGGGGAGCTGTTTTTT. Translated: CASTRQGAGELFF.